Sequencing of this T cell receptor beta chain was carried out in a study of blood T cell repertoires in COVID-19. On the study more broadly: COVID-19 samples from acute and convalescent phases originated in the United States, Italy and Spain. In each case, the material was cDNA or gDNA derived from T cells, B-cell-depleted T cells, or PBMCs.

Germline trimming cut 4 bases from V and 3 bases from J; bases unmatched to any gene: 8. The length of the CDR3 is 16 residues. CDR1 and CDR2 (germline): SGHRS, YFSETQ. As originally analysed: Reference gene primer amplification in the assay estimated nucleated cell counts. Libraries were prepared by immunoSEQ multiplex PCR; TCRdb keeps only in-frame clonotypes and omits some of them. The V and J calls and clone size are taken from that table; D and trimming were inferred from the DNA. The sample includes over 100,000 clones, around four fifths of them seen just once. The sequenced sample consisted of peripheral blood. The chain employs TRBV5-1 and TRBJ1-4; TRBD1 matches 8 bases. This TCR came from a woman aged 70-85 years with acute or convalescent COVID-19. This CDR3 is CASSPAQGAANEKLFF. In nucleotides, the CDR3 is TGCGCCAGCAGCCCGGCCCAGGGGGCTGCTAATGAAAAACTGTTTTTT. The variable domain in full, completed from reference TRBV5-1 and TRBJ1-4, reads KAGVTQTPRYLIKTRGQQVTLSCSPISGHRSVSWYQQTPGQGLQFLFEYFSETQRNKGNFPGRFSGRQFSNSRSEMNVSTLELGDSALYLCASSPAQGAANEKLFFGSGTQLSVL.